This TCR beta chain was identified in a study of T cell changes during pregnancy in multiple sclerosis. Clones were read by immunoSEQ multiplex PCR, and TCRdb kept only the in-frame ones, dropping some. The data contain around 70,000 clones, roughly 90% of them singletons. V lost 2 bases, J lost 5 bases, and 4 bases stayed unmatched. Per the germline V gene, CDR1 is MDHEN and CDR2 is SYDVKM. The CDR3 loop spans 14 amino acids. The receptor comes from a female donor in good health, enrolled as a control in a pregnancy study. This chain joins TRBV28 and TRBJ1-2; 8 bases fit TRBD1. The sequenced sample was peripheral blood, obtained after pregnancy. This chain's CDR3 is CASSLGGQGYGYTF. The CDR3, as DNA: TGTGCCAGCAGTTTAGGAGGACAGGGTTATGGCTACACCTTC.